The 6 T cell receptor beta chains presented below share a single source sample, sequenced in a study of T cell repertoires in cytomegalovirus infection. These receptors' targets are unknown. TCRdb itself ran the reads through MiXCR, one entry per CDR3 protein. Altogether roughly 860,000 distinct CDR3 sequences are present, about 33% being singletons, with the ten largest covering roughly an eighth. The sequenced sample was cultured CD8+ T cells from PBMCs, obtained from culture after CMV antigen stimulation. The receptors stem from a human donor in good health (CMV status not recorded). Some clones in this sample may be carry-over from other donors' samples.

J is TRBJ2-2 and V is TRBV7-3; no definite D call. The germline V gene encodes CDR1 SGHTA and CDR2 FQGTGA. This CDR3 comprises 18 residues. V lost 4 bases, J lost 3 bases, and 21 bases lay in between. The CDR3 coding sequence is TGTGCCAGCAGCTCCCACGAGGAATTAGCACTCTACACCGGGGAGCTGTTTTTT. Encoded protein: CASSSHEELALYTGELFF. Complete variable domain (other parts from reference TRBV7-3 and TRBJ2-2): GAGVSQTPSNKVTEKGKYVELRCDPISGHTALYWYRQSLGQGPEFLIYFQGTGAADDSGLPNDRFFAVRPEGSVSTLKIQRTERGDSAVYLCASSSHEELALYTGELFFGEGSRLTVL.

This clonotype appeared a few times. The chain links TRBV7-6 to TRBJ2-1; D is unresolved. The CDR3 has 12 amino acids. Trimming left V 3 bases short and J 9 bases short, with 9 bases between. Germline-derived CDR1 and CDR2 are SGHVS and FNYEAQ. CDR3 sequence: CASSLGSIEQFF. The CDR3 DNA reads as TGTGCCAGCAGCTTGGGCTCTATTGAGCAGTTCTTC.

V and J are TRBV27 and TRBJ1-2; D unresolved. The CDR3 contains 15 residues. Deletions cut 6 bases from V and 4 bases from J, with 18 bases between. Germline CDR1 is MNHEY and CDR2 is SMNVEV (reference sequence). The CDR3 here is CASSPGRVGSYGYTF. The CDR3 region has the DNA TGTGCCAGCAGCCCGGGGAGGGTGGGAAGCTATGGCTACACCTTC.

The rearrangement joins TRBV6-2 or TRBV6-3 to TRBJ2-7, with 7 positions matching TRBD2. CDR3 size: 13 residues. The germline CDR1 and CDR2 sequences are MNHEY and SVGEGT. The trim removed 10 bases at V and 1 base at J, leaving 7 bases unmatched. CDR3 in DNA: TGTGCCACTATGAGGGGAGGGTCCTACGAGCAGTACGTC. Translated, it gives CATMRGGSYEQYV.

V usage is TRBV6-5 and J usage is TRBJ2-1, with a tentative D call TRBD2 (7 bases). V was trimmed by 8 bases and J by 7 bases, leaving 24 bases between them. CDR1 MNHEY and CDR2 SVGAGI come from the germline V gene. CDR3 size: 16 residues. The CDR3 spells CASAVWDGGPVNEQFF. The CDR3 nucleotides read TGTGCCAGCGCGGTGTGGGACGGGGGGCCCGTTAATGAGCAGTTCTTC.

This clonotype was counted ten times or more. The rearrangement links TRBV7-8 to TRBJ2-1, with D possibly matching TRBD1 (5 bases). Germline V gene data show CDR1 as SGHVS and CDR2 as FQNEAQ. The CDR3 length is 19 residues. Trimming removed 3 bases from V and 0 bases from J, with 21 bases in between. The chain's CDR3 is CASSFWPPGAPSSYNEQFF. CDR3 nucleotide sequence: TGTGCCAGCAGCTTTTGGCCGCCTGGGGCCCCTAGCTCCTACAATGAGCAGTTCTTC.